This T cell receptor beta chain was captured in a study of glioma-infiltrating T cells after dendritic cell vaccination. The time point was: after dendritic cell vaccination, including at tumor progression/relapse. A single count supports this clone. This table comes from immunoSEQ multiplex PCR, and its TCRdb copy is limited to in-frame clones, with some not included. The repertoire consists of 90,000 to 95,000 clones, with approximately 80% occurring once and the leading ten covering over 2%. This CDR3 is built from 16 residues. After removal of 3 bases from V and 8 bases from J, the junction contained 13 bases not matched to a gene. The germline V gene has CDR1 MNHNS and CDR2 SASEGT.

The sequences come from blood, collected after dendritic cell vaccination. This clonotype originated in a human donor with glioblastoma. The J gene is TRBJ1-2, the V gene TRBV6-1; TRBD1 matches at 9 bases. The CDR3 DNA sequence: TGTGCCAGCAGTGACCCCCGGGGACAGGGAAAGAGGGGCTACACCTTC. This sequence encodes CASSDPRGQGKRGYTF.